This T cell receptor beta chain was found in a study of shared clonotypes between healthy human individuals. Study-wide context: Samples came from a couple of female and three male donors aged 18 to 49.

Clones were read by immunoSEQ multiplex PCR, and TCRdb kept only the in-frame ones, dropping some. Of roughly 660,000 clones listed, about nine tenths are singletons. Germline V CDR1 and CDR2: SGHAT, FQNNGV. CDR3 length: 15 residues. The J segment lost 7 bases and the V segment lost 5 bases, leaving 9 bases of the junction unmatched. Concerning this clone: Its antigen is undetermined.

Points from the study as a whole: Clonotype sharing among donors likely depends on sequencing depth. Rarefaction showed sorted-subset sequencing was incomplete despite large depth.

Combining CD45RO+ cells with CCR7-negative CD45RA+ TemRA cells gave CD8 memory. The sample consisted of memory CD8+ T cells from PBMCs. The subset denotes: CD45RO+ cells pooled with CCR7-negative TemRA cells. This receptor was taken from a man aged 18 to 30 in good health. Some clones in this sample may be carry-over from other donors' samples. The chain is built from TRBV11-2 and TRBJ2-7, with 12 bases lining up with TRBD2. CDR3 sequence reads: CASSQPGLAGLEQYF. In DNA, the CDR3 is TGTGCCAGCAGCCAACCGGGACTAGCGGGCCTAGAGCAGTACTTC.